This T cell receptor (beta chain) was identified in a study of blood T cell dynamics during melanoma immunotherapy. Each bulk PBMC sample had about 330 ng DNA loaded. Sequencing was performed with immunoSEQ multiplex PCR; in TCRdb, only in-frame clones are kept and a portion is missing. This table holds under 15,000 clones, 70% to 90% found once. Time point of the sample: pre-treatment baseline. The CDR3 covers 14 residues. CDR1 and CDR2 from the germline V gene are LNHDA and SQIVND (reference sequence). V was cut by 4 bases and J by 4 bases, with 13 bases left in between. The sequencing here drew on blood, taken from a patient treated with checkpoint blockade. The TCR comes from a human donor with melanoma. The genes are TRBV19 and TRBJ1-2; D might be TRBD1 (6 bases). The CDR3 sequence: CASSRGRGSYGYTF. The CDR3 DNA reads as TGTGCCAGTAGTAGAGGGAGGGGGAGCTATGGCTACACCTTC.